These 7 T cell receptor beta chains came from one sample sequenced in a study of blood T cell repertoires in COVID-19. Sequencing was performed with immunoSEQ multiplex PCR; in TCRdb, only in-frame clones are kept and a portion is missing. The sample has 650,000 to 800,000 clones; approximately 90% are singletons. Source material: peripheral blood. Receptors originate from a woman aged 18-29 years with acute or convalescent COVID-19.

This chain links TRBV9 with TRBJ2-3; D uncertain. CDR3 size: 16 residues. Germline CDR1 SGDLS, CDR2 YYNGEE. V was shortened by 4 bases and J by 3 bases, with 18 bases between the two germline ends. This CDR3 reads CASSPRLTAVTDTQYF. CDR3 in DNA: TGTGCCAGCAGCCCCCGCTTGACTGCAGTAACAGATACGCAGTATTTT.

This chain links TRBV9 with TRBJ1-4; TRBD1 aligns across 7 bases. Germline values: CDR1 SGDLS, CDR2 YYNGEE. The length of the CDR3 is 15 residues. After removal of 4 bases from V and 4 bases from J, the junction contained 7 bases not matched to a gene. The CDR3, as DNA: TGTGCCAGCAGCCAGGAGGACAGGAGTAATGAAAAACTGTTTTTT. It encodes CASSQEDRSNEKLFF.

The rearrangement uses TRBV4-1 and TRBJ1-2; a possible D gene is TRBD1 (5 bases). Germline V gene data show CDR1 as MGHRA and CDR2 as YSYEKL. Trimming removed 3 bases at V and 0 bases at J, with 8 bases between. The CDR3 extends over 14 amino acids. Here the CDR3 DNA reads TGCGCCAGCAGCCATGAACAGGCTAACTATGGCTACACCTTC. It is translated as CASSHEQANYGYTF.

The rearrangement joins TRBV5-6 to TRBJ2-2, with 11 bases matching TRBD1. Germline V CDR1 and CDR2: SGHDT, YYEEEE. Trimming took 9 bases from V and 5 from J; bases not matched to a gene: 12. The CDR3 is 16 residues long. The CDR3, as DNA: TGTGCCACCAGACCAACCGGGACAGGGGGGACCGGGGAGCTGTTTTTT. This translates into CATRPTGTGGTGELFF.

This sequence joins TRBV19 and TRBJ2-1; D is ambiguous. CDR1 is LNHDA and CDR2 is SQIVND in the germline V gene (reference sequence). Trimming shortened V by 5 bases and J by 7 bases, and 18 bases separated the two germline ends. CDR3 length: 15 amino acids. The CDR3 DNA is TGTGCCAGTAGTTCCCTTACCCCACAGCCTAATGAGCAGTTCTTC. It specifies CASSSLTPQPNEQFF.

This clone was seen a handful of times. V gene TRBV6-5 combines with J gene TRBJ2-1, with D tentatively TRBD2 (7 bases). The CDR3 spans 15 residues. Trimming cost V 8 bases and J 0 bases, with 14 bases left between them. Germline V gene lookup returns CDR1 MNHEY and CDR2 SVGAGI. The CDR3: CASAGRGASYNEQFF. CDR3 DNA: TGTGCCAGCGCCGGACGGGGGGCCTCCTACAATGAGCAGTTCTTC.

This chain joins TRBV2 and TRBJ1-3, with TRBD1 matching 11 bases. Looked up from germline, CDR1 is SNHLY and CDR2 is FYNNEI. The junction had 12 bases not matched to a gene; V was cut back by 4 bases and J by 1 base. The CDR3 length is 19 residues. CDR3 loop: CASSGWDRGKRDSGNTIYF. For the CDR3, the DNA is TGTGCCAGCAGTGGCTGGGACAGGGGGAAGAGGGATTCTGGAAACACCATATATTTT.